This T cell receptor beta chain originates from a study of siplizumab effects on memory and regulatory T cells. The V end lost 5 bases, the J end lost 2 bases, and 10 bases lay between the germline ends. The CDR3 sequence is 15 residues long. Germline values: CDR1 ENHRY, CDR2 SYGVKD. In the case of this clone: Its antigen is currently unknown.

For every sample, 75,000 to 100,000 TCR templates were assayed. Using immunoSEQ multiplex PCR, the repertoire was profiled, and TCRdb retains in-frame clones only, with some absent. The sample has some 110,000 clones; roughly 93% are singletons. Study-level findings and limits: Naive T cells seemed more diverse than memory cells; they also seemed major alloresponse contributors. Siplizumab caused a significant drop in alloreactive sequences traceable to unstimulated CD4+ memory cells.

Sequencing used Tregs sorted from blood. This receptor was taken from a human donor in good health. The rearrangement joins TRBV10-3 to TRBJ1-6; maybe TRBD1 (6 bases). Written as DNA, the CDR3 is TGTGCCATCAGTCCCCGGGACACCTATAATTCACCCCTCCACTTT. Its protein product is CAISPRDTYNSPLHF.